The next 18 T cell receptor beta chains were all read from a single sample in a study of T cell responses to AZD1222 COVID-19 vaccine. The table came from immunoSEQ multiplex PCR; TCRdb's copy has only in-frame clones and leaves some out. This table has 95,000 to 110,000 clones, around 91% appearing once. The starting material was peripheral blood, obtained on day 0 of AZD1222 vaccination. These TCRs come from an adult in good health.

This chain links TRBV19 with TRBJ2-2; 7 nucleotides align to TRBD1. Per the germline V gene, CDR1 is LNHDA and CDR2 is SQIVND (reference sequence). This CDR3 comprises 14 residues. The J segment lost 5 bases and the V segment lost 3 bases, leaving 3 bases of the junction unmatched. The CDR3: CASSIKQGTGELFF. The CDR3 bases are TGTGCCAGTAGTATTAAACAGGGGACCGGGGAGCTGTTTTTT.

This chain's CDR3 is CASSRLAINTEAFF. As DNA, the CDR3 is TGTGCCAGCAGCCGACTTGCGATTAACACTGAAGCTTTCTTT. This chain connects TRBV7-3 to TRBJ1-1; D unclear. Germline loops: CDR1 SGHTA, CDR2 FQGTGA. The CDR3 runs 14 residues. Trimming pared 5 bases from V and 2 bases from J, leaving 12 bases between.

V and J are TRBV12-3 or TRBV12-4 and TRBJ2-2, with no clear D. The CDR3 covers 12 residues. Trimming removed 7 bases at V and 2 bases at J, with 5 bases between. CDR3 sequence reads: CASTRNTGELFF. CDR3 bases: TGTGCCAGCACAAGAAACACCGGGGAGCTGTTTTTT.

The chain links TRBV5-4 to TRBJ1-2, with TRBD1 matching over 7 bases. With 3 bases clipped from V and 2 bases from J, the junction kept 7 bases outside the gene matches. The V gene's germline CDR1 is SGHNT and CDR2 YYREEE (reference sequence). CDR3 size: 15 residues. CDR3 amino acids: CASSSATGNNYGYTF. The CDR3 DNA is TGTGCCAGCAGCTCCGCGACAGGGAACAACTATGGCTACACCTTC.

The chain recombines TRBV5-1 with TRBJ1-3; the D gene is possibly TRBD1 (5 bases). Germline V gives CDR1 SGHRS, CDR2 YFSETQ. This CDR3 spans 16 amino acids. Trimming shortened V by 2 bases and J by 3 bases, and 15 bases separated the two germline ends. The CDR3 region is CASSLAGTRHGNTIYF. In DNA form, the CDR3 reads TGCGCCAGCAGCTTAGCCGGGACGAGGCATGGAAACACCATATATTTT.

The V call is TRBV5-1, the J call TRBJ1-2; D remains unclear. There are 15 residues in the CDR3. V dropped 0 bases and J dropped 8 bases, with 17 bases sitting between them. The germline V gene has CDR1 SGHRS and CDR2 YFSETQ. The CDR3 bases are TGCGCCAGCAGCTTGGGGCTTTCGGATATATACGGCTACACCTTC. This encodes CASSLGLSDIYGYTF.

CDR3 residues: CASGLGRGLPYEQYF. CDR3 nucleotide sequence: TGTGCCAGCGGCTTGGGAAGGGGGCTCCCCTACGAGCAGTACTTC. V usage is TRBV6-5 and J usage is TRBJ2-7, with 7 bases aligning to TRBD1. Trimming took 8 bases from V and 2 from J; bases not matched to a gene: 12. CDR3 length equals 15 residues. CDR1 is MNHEY, CDR2 SVGAGI, per germline.

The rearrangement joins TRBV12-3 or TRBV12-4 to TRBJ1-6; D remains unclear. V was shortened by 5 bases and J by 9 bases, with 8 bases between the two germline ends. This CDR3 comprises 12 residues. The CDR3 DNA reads TGTGCCAGCAGTACCCTAGGTTCACCCCTCCACTTT. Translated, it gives CASSTLGSPLHF.

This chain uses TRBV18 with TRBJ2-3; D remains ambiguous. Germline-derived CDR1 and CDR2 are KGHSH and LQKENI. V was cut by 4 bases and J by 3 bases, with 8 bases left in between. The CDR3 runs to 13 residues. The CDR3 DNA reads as TGTGCCAGCTCACAAATAAAGACAGATACGCAGTATTTT. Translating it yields CASSQIKTDTQYF. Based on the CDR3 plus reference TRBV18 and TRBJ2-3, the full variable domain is NAGVMQNPRHLVRRRGQEARLRCSPMKGHSHVYWYRQLPEEGLKFMVYLQKENIIDESGMPKERFSAEFPKEGPSILRIQQVVRGDSAAYFCASSQIKTDTQYFGPGTRLTVL.

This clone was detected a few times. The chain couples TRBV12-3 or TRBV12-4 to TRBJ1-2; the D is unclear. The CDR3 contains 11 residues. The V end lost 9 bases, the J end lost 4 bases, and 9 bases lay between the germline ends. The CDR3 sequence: CASTGAYGYTF. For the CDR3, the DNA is TGTGCCAGTACCGGAGCCTATGGCTACACCTTC.

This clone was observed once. The CDR3 is CASSFTGIGEQYF. The CDR3 DNA follows: TGCGCCAGCAGCTTTACAGGGATTGGCGAGCAGTACTTC. V usage is TRBV5-1 and J usage is TRBJ2-7; possible D gene TRBD1, 6 bases. Germline CDR1 is SGHRS and CDR2 is YFSETQ. The CDR3 extends over 13 amino acids. Trimming cost V 2 bases and J 6 bases, with 12 bases left between them.

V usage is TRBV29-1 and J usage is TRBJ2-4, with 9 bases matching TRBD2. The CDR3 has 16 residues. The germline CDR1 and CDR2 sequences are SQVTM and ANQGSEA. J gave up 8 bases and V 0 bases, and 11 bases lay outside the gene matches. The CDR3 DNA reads TGCAGCGTTGAAGATCAGCTAGCGGGGTCAGGATACATTCAGTACTTC. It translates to CSVEDQLAGSGYIQYF.

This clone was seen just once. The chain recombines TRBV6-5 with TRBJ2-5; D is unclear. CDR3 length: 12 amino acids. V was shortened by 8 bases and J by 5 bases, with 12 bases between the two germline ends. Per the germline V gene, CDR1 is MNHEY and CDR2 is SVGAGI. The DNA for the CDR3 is TGTGCCAGCGGGGTTTCCGAGGAGACCCAGTACTTC. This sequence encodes CASGVSEETQYF.

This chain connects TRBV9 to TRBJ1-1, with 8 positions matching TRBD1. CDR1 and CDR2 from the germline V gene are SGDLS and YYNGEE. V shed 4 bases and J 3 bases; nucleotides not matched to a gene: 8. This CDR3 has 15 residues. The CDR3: CASSSRQGSDTEAFF. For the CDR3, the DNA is TGTGCCAGCAGCTCACGACAGGGGTCAGACACTGAAGCTTTCTTT.

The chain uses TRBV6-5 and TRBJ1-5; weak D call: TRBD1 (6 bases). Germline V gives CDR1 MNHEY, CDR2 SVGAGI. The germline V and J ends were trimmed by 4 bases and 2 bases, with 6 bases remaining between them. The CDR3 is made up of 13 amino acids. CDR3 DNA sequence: TGTGCCAGCAGTTGGACAGGCAATCAGCCCCAGCATTTT. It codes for CASSWTGNQPQHF.

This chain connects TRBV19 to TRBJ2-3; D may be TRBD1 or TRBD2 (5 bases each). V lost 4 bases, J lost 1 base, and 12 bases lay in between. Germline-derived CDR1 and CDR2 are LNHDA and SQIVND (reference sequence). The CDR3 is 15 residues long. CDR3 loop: CASSNWDDRTDTQYF. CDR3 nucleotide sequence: TGTGCCAGTAGTAACTGGGACGACCGCACAGATACGCAGTATTTT.

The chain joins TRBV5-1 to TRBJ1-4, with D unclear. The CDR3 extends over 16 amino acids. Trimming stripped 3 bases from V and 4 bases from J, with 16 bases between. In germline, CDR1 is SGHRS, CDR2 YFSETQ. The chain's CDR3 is CASSSWPSGDNEKLFF. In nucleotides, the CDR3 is TGCGCCAGCAGCTCCTGGCCGTCCGGGGATAATGAAAAACTGTTTTTT. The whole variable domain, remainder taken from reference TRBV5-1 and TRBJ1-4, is KAGVTQTPRYLIKTRGQQVTLSCSPISGHRSVSWYQQTPGQGLQFLFEYFSETQRNKGNFPGRFSGRQFSNSRSEMNVSTLELGDSALYLCASSSWPSGDNEKLFFGSGTQLSVL.

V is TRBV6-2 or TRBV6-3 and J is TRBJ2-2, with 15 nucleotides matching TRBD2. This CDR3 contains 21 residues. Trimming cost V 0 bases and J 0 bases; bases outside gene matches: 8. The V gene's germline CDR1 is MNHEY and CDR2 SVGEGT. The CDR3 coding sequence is TGTGCCAGCAGTTACTCACTCCCGGGACTAGCGGGGGGCCCGAACACCGGGGAGCTGTTTTTT. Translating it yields CASSYSLPGLAGGPNTGELFF.